The T cell receptor beta chain under discussion was sequenced for a study of vaccination and CD4 T cells after COVID-19. Across the study: Convalescent donors were composed of six males and four females, of whom two were Hispanic. Between diagnosis and the drawing of post-COVID samples lay a median roughly 100 days (range 35 to 161). Researchers treated cells with overlapping spike peptides taken from SARS-CoV-2, HCoV-NL63, HCoV-OC43 and HCoV-229E.

Treatment given: approximately 9-day PBMC culture with coronavirus spike peptide pools or control peptides (ViraFEST assay). Deletions cut 3 bases from V and 1 base from J, with 9 bases between. The CDR3 is 14 residues long. Comment on this clonotype: Its antigen is not known.

Cultured CD4+ T cell DNA underwent sequencing with the Oncomine TCR Beta short-read assay. DNA came from CD4+ T cells after culture. TCRdb reprocessed the PCR reads via MiXCR and lists one record per CDR3 protein. The sample contains about 27,000 distinct CDR3 sequences, 62% of which appear only once. This sequence originates from a human donor who received a COVID-19 vaccine. The sequences come from CD4+ T cells from blood, cultured in vitro, collected after SARS-CoV-2 vaccination. V usage is TRBV12-3 or TRBV12-4 and J usage is TRBJ1-1; D not certain. CDR3 in amino acids: CASSLGPANTEAFF. In DNA form, the CDR3 reads TGTGCCAGCAGTTTGGGTCCAGCGAACACTGAAGCTTTCTTT.